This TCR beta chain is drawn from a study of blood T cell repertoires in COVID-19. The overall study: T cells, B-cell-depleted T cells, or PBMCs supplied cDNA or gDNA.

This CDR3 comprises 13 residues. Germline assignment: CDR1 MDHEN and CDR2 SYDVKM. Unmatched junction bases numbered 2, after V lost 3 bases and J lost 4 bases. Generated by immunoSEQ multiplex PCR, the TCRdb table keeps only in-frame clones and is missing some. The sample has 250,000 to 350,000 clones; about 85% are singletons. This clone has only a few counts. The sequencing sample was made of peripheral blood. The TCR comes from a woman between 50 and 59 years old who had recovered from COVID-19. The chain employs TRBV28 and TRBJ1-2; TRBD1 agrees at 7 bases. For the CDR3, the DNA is TGTGCCAGCAGTTTTTCAGGGGGCTATGGCTACACCTTC. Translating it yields CASSFSGGYGYTF.